This TCR beta chain emerged from a study of monozygotic twins with inflammatory bowel disease. Germline-derived CDR1 and CDR2 are MNHEY and SVGEGT. There are 13 residues in the CDR3. Eight separate reactions for every sample produced the cDNA. TCRdb reprocessed the 5' RACE reads and keeps a single row for each CDR3 protein, giving no DNA. Its clone listing holds more than 95,000 distinct CDR3 sequences. The sequenced sample consisted of blood. The chain is built from TRBV6-2 or TRBV6-3 and TRBJ2-5. The origin of this receptor is a human donor with ulcerative colitis or Crohn's disease, or a healthy co-twin of an affected twin (not recorded which). The CDR3 region is CASSYERQETQYF.